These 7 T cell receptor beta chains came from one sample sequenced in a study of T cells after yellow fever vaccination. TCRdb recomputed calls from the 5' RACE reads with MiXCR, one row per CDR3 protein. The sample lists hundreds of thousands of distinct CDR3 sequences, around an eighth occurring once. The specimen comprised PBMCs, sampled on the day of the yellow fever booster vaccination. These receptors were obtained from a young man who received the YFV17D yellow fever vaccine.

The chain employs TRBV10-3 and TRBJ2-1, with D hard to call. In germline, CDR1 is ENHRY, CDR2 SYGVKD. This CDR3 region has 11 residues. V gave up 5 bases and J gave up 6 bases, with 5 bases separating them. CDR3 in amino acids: CAISTFNEQFF. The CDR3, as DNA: TGTGCCATCAGTACCTTCAATGAGCAGTTCTTC.

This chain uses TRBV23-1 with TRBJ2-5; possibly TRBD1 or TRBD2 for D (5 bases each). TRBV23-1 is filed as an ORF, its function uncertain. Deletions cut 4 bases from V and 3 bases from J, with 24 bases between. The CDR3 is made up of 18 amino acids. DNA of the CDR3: TGCGCCAGCAGTCCCCCGCAGAGAGGGGCTATTTGGGAAGAGACCCAGTACTTC. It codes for CASSPPQRGAIWEETQYF.

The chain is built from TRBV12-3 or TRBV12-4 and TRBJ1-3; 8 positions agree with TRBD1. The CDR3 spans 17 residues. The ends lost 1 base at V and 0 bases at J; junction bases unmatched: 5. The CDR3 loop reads CASSLGTGSISGNTIYF. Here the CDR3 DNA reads TGTGCCAGCAGTTTAGGGACAGGGTCCATCTCTGGAAACACCATATATTTT.

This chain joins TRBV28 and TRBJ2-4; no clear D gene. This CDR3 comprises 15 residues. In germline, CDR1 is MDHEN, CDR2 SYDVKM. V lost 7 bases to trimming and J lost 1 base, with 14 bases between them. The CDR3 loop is CASTMGGVAKNIQYF. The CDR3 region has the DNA TGTGCCAGCACTATGGGTGGAGTGGCCAAAAACATTCAGTACTTC.

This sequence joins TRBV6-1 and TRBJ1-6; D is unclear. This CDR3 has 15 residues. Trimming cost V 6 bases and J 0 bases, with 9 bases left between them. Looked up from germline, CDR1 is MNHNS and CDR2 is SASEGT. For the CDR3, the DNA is TGTGCCAGCAGCGACACAAGCTCCTATAATTCACCCCTCCACTTT. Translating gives CASSDTSSYNSPLHF.

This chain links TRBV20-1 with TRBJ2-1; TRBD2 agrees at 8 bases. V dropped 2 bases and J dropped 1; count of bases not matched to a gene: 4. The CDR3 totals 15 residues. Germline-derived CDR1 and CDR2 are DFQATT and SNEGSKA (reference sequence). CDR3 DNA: TGCAGTGCTAGAAGAGCGGGAGTATCCTACAATGAGCAGTTCTTC. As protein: CSARRAGVSYNEQFF.

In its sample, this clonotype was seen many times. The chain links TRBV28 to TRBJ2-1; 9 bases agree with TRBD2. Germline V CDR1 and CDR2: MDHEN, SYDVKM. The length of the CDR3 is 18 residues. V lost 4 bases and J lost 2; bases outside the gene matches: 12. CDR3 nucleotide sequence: TGTGCCAGCAGTTCCTACCTCGGCGGGAGGGGGACCTACAATGAGCAGTTCTTC. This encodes CASSSYLGGRGTYNEQFF.